These 4 T cell receptor beta chains came from one sample sequenced in a study of T cell responses to AZD1222 COVID-19 vaccine. The method was immunoSEQ multiplex PCR; TCRdb's version includes in-frame clones alone and lacks a portion of them. The profile covers 40,000 to 55,000 clones, with about 86% appearing a single time and less than 7% taken by the ten largest. Source: peripheral blood, taken 28 days after the second AZD1222 dose. The receptors shown here come from an adult who received the AZD1222 COVID-19 vaccine.

This rearrangement joins TRBV24-1 to TRBJ1-3; D gene unclear. The germline gives CDR1 KGHDR, CDR2 SFDVKD. CDR3 size: 13 residues. Trimming pared 4 bases from V and 4 bases from J, leaving 7 bases between. The CDR3 DNA is TGTGCCACCAGTGACGAGTGGGGAAACACCATATATTTT. Translating it yields CATSDEWGNTIYF.

The chain employs TRBV5-1 and TRBJ1-4; D gene uncertain. Germline CDR1 SGHRS, CDR2 YFSETQ. The V gene lost 1 base and the J gene lost 5 bases, with 12 bases spanning the gap. The CDR3 runs to 15 residues. CDR3 coding DNA: TGCGCCAGCAGCTTGACCCAACCCACGAATGAAAAACTGTTTTTT. Its translation: CASSLTQPTNEKLFF.

V and J are TRBV28 and TRBJ2-7, with TRBD1 matching over 7 bases. V lost 3 bases, J lost 3 bases, and 2 bases stayed unmatched. The CDR3 is 13 amino acids. In germline, CDR1 is MDHEN, CDR2 SYDVKM. The CDR3 region is CASSLGQSYEQYF. Here the CDR3 DNA reads TGTGCCAGCAGTTTGGGACAGAGCTACGAGCAGTACTTC.

This clone was detected a few times. The DNA of the CDR3 is TGCAGCGCCTCCGGGACTAGCCCTTACAATGAGCAGTTCTTC. Amino acid sequence: CSASGTSPYNEQFF. The chain employs TRBV29-1 and TRBJ2-1; 9 positions match TRBD2. CDR1 is SQVTM, CDR2 ANQGSEA, per germline. This CDR3 contains 14 residues. V lost 7 bases, J lost 4 bases, and 8 bases stayed unmatched.